This T cell receptor beta chain was identified during a study of circulating CD8 cells and anti-PD-1 response in melanoma. In the study overall: Treatment was intravenous nivolumab at 3 mg/kg every 2 weeks. General study findings and limits: At M1, fewer than 8% of TRB clonotypes appeared in multiple subsets. No tumor material was available, so peptide assays assessed reactivity. TIGIT repertoires were least diverse, DNEG repertoires most diverse.

Each library started from roughly 16 ng of total RNA using the QIAseq Immune Repertoire TCR panel. TCRdb recomputed calls from the reads with MiXCR, one row per CDR3 protein. The data show about 1,400 distinct CDR3 sequences, 7.5% to 10% seen once. This clonotype rates as large. Its antigen is as yet unknown. Four subsets defined by PD-1 and/or TIGIT were sorted from live CD3+CD8+TCRalphabeta+ cells. The CDR3 extends over 13 amino acids. V was pared by 6 bases and J by 5 bases, with 11 bases between. The chain combines TRBV12-3 or TRBV12-4 with TRBJ2-1; D is uncertain. The receptor comes from a human donor with melanoma. The sequencing here drew on CD8+ T cells from PBMCs, taken at baseline or after one month of anti-PD-1 therapy (not recorded which). The CDR3 here is CASSPPANNEQFF. The CDR3 bases are TGTGCCAGCAGCCCGCCCGCGAACAATGAGCAGTTCTTC.